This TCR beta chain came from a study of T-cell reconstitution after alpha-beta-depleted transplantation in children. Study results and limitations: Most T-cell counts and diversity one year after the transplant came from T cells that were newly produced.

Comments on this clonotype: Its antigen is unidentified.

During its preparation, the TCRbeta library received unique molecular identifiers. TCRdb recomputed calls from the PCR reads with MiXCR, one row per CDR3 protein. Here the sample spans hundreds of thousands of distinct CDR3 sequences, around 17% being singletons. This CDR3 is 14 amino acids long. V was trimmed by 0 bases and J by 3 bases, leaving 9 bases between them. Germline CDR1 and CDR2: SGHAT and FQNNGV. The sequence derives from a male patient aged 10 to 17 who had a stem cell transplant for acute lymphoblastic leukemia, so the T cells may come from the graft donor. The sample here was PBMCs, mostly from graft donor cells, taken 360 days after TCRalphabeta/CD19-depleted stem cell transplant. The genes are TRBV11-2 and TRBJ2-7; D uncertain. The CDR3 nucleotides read TGTGCCAGCAGCTTAGATGTCGGAATCTACGAGCAGTACTTC. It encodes CASSLDVGIYEQYF.